The present T cell receptor (beta chain) was sequenced within a study of response to subunit inactivated influenza vaccine. Each CDR3 protein is one row after TCRdb ran MiXCR on the RT-PCR reads. The sample gives 200,000 to 300,000 distinct CDR3 sequences, less than 15% of which show up once; 7.8% is in the top ten. This specimen was non-naive T cells sorted from PBMCs, taken 14 to 15 days before vaccination. The TCR originated in a man between 50 and 59 years old who received an inactivated influenza vaccine.

Here the CDR3 reads CASSPRQGRNEQFF. DNA of the CDR3: TGTGCCAGCAGCCCCCGACAGGGACGGAATGAGCAGTTCTTC. The chain joins TRBV6-1 to TRBJ2-1; 7 nucleotides agree with TRBD1. The CDR3 runs to 14 residues. V gave up 6 bases and J gave up 7 bases; unmatched junction bases: 9. CDR1 is MNHNS and CDR2 is SASEGT in the germline V gene.